This T cell receptor beta chain was profiled in a study of human T cells and chemical hapten exposure. Looking at the study overall: Among samples, TCR yields varied mainly because of small differences in pooled library volume.

In its sample, this clonotype was seen many times. Antigen: not known. Overall study findings and caveats: TCRs whose frequency exceeded 1 in 1000 remained the same following DPC sensitization.

Sequencing started from total RNA isolated from unfractionated whole blood. The study used a library that attached unique molecular identifiers to individual cDNA molecules. As originally analysed: A per-sample median of around 88,000 TCRs was observed, with counts ranging from about 23,224 to 690,600. TCRdb itself ran the 5' RACE reads through MiXCR, one entry per CDR3 protein. The V and J calls here are based on TCRdb, not the publication. The sample shows about 81,000 distinct CDR3 sequences, approximately 8% of them seen only once. Looked up from germline, CDR1 is SGHTA and CDR2 is FQGNSA. The CDR3 totals 15 residues. V gave up 0 bases and J gave up 5 bases, with 14 bases separating them.

This chain uses TRBV7-2 with TRBJ2-7; D is undetermined. The sequence was collected from a male donor in good health. In DNA, the CDR3 is TGTGCCAGCAGCTTAGCGGGCCTAAAGTACCACGAGCAGTACTTC. This sequence encodes CASSLAGLKYHEQYF.